These 20 T cell receptor beta chains came from one sample sequenced in a study of cytomegalovirus exposure and HLA in healthy donors. The PCR made use of 60 Vbeta and 13 Jbeta primers. Profiled with immunoSEQ multiplex PCR; TCRdb holds only in-frame clones, not every one. The sample lists approximately 130,000 clones, approximately 80% occurring once. Sequencing used PBMCs. These receptors were obtained from a man aged 45-65 years in good health and CMV-seronegative.

This rearrangement joins TRBV10-3 to TRBJ1-3, with a tentative D call TRBD1 (5 bases). CDR1 is ENHRY, CDR2 SYGVKD, per germline. V was cut by 0 bases and J by 0 bases, with 12 bases left in between. This CDR3 contains 17 residues. Written as DNA, the CDR3 is TGTGCCATCAGTGAGTCAGGCGTCGGGGGCTCTGGAAACACCATATATTTT. Translated, it gives CAISESGVGGSGNTIYF.

The V gene is TRBV5-1, the J gene TRBJ2-2; TRBD2 might be the D (6 bases). Trimming pared 9 bases from V and 5 bases from J, leaving 14 bases between. The CDR3 covers 13 residues. Germline V gene data show CDR1 as SGHRS and CDR2 as YFSETQ. CDR3 amino acids: CATSAGRTGELFF. In DNA form, the CDR3 reads TGCGCCACTTCAGCGGGCCGGACCGGGGAGCTGTTTTTT.

V is TRBV7-9 and J is TRBJ1-5; unclear D gene. This CDR3 spans 14 amino acids. CDR1 is SEHNR, CDR2 FQNEAQ, per germline (reference sequence). V lost 6 bases, J lost 0 bases, and 9 bases lay in between. The CDR3 coding sequence is TGTGCCAGCAGTCACAGTGTTAGCAATCAGCCCCAGCATTTT. Its protein product is CASSHSVSNQPQHF.

The V gene is TRBV5-1, the J gene TRBJ2-7; 10 bases are a match to TRBD1. The CDR3 covers 15 residues. Germline V gene lookup returns CDR1 SGHRS and CDR2 YFSETQ. V shed 4 bases and J 2 bases; nucleotides not matched to a gene: 6. The DNA for the CDR3 is TGCGCCAGCAGCATGACAGGGGGCAACCCCTACGAGCAGTACTTC. As protein: CASSMTGGNPYEQYF.

This clone has only one observation. This chain joins TRBV10-3 and TRBJ1-4; D is uncertain. The length of the CDR3 is 13 residues. Germline-derived CDR1 and CDR2 are ENHRY and SYGVKD. Trimming took 4 bases from V and 3 from J, leaving 6 bases between them. The CDR3 spells CAISVESNEKLFF. DNA for the CDR3: TGTGCCATCAGTGTAGAGTCTAATGAAAAACTGTTTTTT.

The V call is TRBV10-3, the J call TRBJ1-1; D is perhaps TRBD1 (5 bases). V dropped 2 bases and J dropped 5 bases, with 18 bases sitting between them. The CDR3 contains 16 residues. Germline loops: CDR1 ENHRY, CDR2 SYGVKD. Written as DNA, the CDR3 is TGTGCCATCAGTGAGCGATTGGCAACTCGGGGGACTGAAGCTTTCTTT. This encodes CAISERLATRGTEAFF.

The J gene is TRBJ2-3, the V gene TRBV2; 7 nucleotides align to TRBD1. This CDR3 has 13 amino acids. Unmatched junction bases numbered 6, after V lost 9 bases and J lost 3 bases. The V gene's germline CDR1 is SNHLY and CDR2 FYNNEI. CDR3 region: CASLTGPTDTQYF. The CDR3 DNA is TGTGCCAGTTTGACAGGGCCGACAGATACGCAGTATTTT.

This rearrangement joins TRBV6-5 to TRBJ1-4; weak D call: TRBD1 (6 bases). V shed 0 bases and J shed 7 bases, with 12 bases lying between them. The CDR3 extends over 15 amino acids. The germline CDR1 and CDR2 sequences are MNHEY and SVGAGI. CDR3 nucleotides: TGTGCCAGCAGTTACTCGGGACATGGGGCTGAAAAACTGTTTTTT. It encodes CASSYSGHGAEKLFF.

J is TRBJ2-1 and V is TRBV5-4, with 8 bases matching TRBD1. The germline V gene has CDR1 SGHNT and CDR2 YYREEE (reference sequence). The CDR3 extends over 15 amino acids. Germline trimming cut 4 bases from V and 9 bases from J; bases unmatched to any gene: 12. The CDR3 spells CASSRISQGAGEQFF. As DNA, the CDR3 is TGTGCCAGCAGCCGGATTTCGCAGGGGGCGGGTGAGCAGTTCTTC.

The chain has TRBV28 and TRBJ2-5; the match to TRBD2 covers 14 bases. Trimming at V came to 11 bases and at J to 5 bases, leaving 10 bases not matched to a gene. The CDR3 sequence is 15 residues long. Germline CDR1 reads MDHEN; CDR2 reads SYDVKM. CDR3 protein: CAGGTSGRGMETQYF. CDR3 nucleotide sequence: TGTGCCGGCGGGACTAGCGGGAGAGGGATGGAGACCCAGTACTTC. Drawing the rest from reference TRBV28 and TRBJ2-5, the complete variable domain is DVKVTQSSRYLVKRTGEKVFLECVQDMDHENMFWYRQDPGLGLRLIYFSYDVKMKEKGDIPEGYSVSREKKERFSLILESASTNQTSMYLCAGGTSGRGMETQYFGPGTRLLVL.

This chain joins TRBV4-2 and TRBJ2-2; D is possibly TRBD2 (5 bases). CDR3 length: 13 residues. Germline V CDR1 and CDR2: LGHNA, YNFKEQ. Trimming pared 1 base from V and 6 bases from J, leaving 6 bases between. The DNA of the CDR3 is TGTGCCAGCAGCCAAGTGGGAGCCGGGGAGCTGTTTTTT. Amino acid sequence: CASSQVGAGELFF.

The chain uses TRBV9 and TRBJ1-1, with a tentative D call TRBD1 (6 bases). Germline CDR1 is SGDLS and CDR2 is YYNGEE. The ends were cut back, 3 bases at V and 10 bases at J, with 10 bases in the middle. CDR3 length: 11 residues. CDR3 nucleotides: TGTGCCAGCAGCGACTGGACAGCAGCTTTCTTT. It translates to CASSDWTAAFF.

V is TRBV7-2 and J is TRBJ2-5; a possible D gene is TRBD1 (6 bases). Trimming left V 3 bases short and J 4 bases short, with 6 bases between. The CDR3 spans 12 residues. The V gene's germline CDR1 is SGHTA and CDR2 FQGNSA. The CDR3 loop reads CASSFRGETQYF. DNA of the CDR3: TGTGCCAGCAGCTTCAGGGGAGAGACCCAGTACTTC.

The gene calls are TRBV21-1 and TRBJ1-5; the D segment call TRBD1 is taken from the table without a DNA check. TRBV21-1 is listed as a pseudogene. The CDR3 sequence is 16 residues long. CDR3 protein: CASSKPRTGSNQPQHF. The CDR3 nucleotides read TGTGCCAGCAGCAAACCCAGGACAGGTAGCAATCAGCCCCAGCATTTT.

CDR3 region: CASSLFGGGRETQYF. CDR3 nucleotides: TGTGCCAGCAGTTTATTCGGGGGGGGGCGAGAGACCCAGTACTTC. The chain couples TRBV27 to TRBJ2-5; 8 bases line up with TRBD2. V shed 1 base and J 4 bases; nucleotides not matched to a gene: 5. CDR1 MNHEY and CDR2 SMNVEV come from the germline V gene (reference sequence). The length of the CDR3 is 15 residues.

The rearrangement uses TRBV19 and TRBJ2-1; 8 nucleotides line up with TRBD1. J lost 4 bases, V lost 5 bases, and 7 bases had no gene match. The CDR3 consists of 15 residues. Germline CDR1 reads LNHDA; CDR2 reads SQIVND (reference sequence). The CDR3 region is CASSLRQGWYNEQFF. The CDR3 DNA follows: TGTGCCAGTAGTCTCCGACAGGGGTGGTACAATGAGCAGTTCTTC.

V gene TRBV27 combines with J gene TRBJ2-1; tentatively, D is TRBD2 (6 bases). From germline, CDR1 is MNHEY and CDR2 SMNVEV (reference sequence). The CDR3 loop spans 12 amino acids. V was trimmed by 2 bases and J by 15 bases, leaving 14 bases between them. The CDR3 protein is CASSLMGGKWFF. CDR3 nucleotides: TGTGCCAGCAGTTTAATGGGCGGGAAGTGGTTCTTC.

This chain links TRBV7-3 with TRBJ2-1; tentative D call: TRBD2 (7 bases). The CDR3 runs 13 residues. Germline values: CDR1 SGHTA, CDR2 FQGTGA. Trimming cost V 4 bases and J 7 bases, with 11 bases left between them. CDR3 coding DNA: TGTGCCAGCAGCTCGAGGGGGGGGAATGAGCAGTTCTTC. The encoded protein is CASSSRGGNEQFF.

V is TRBV19 and J is TRBJ1-1; 7 nucleotides align to TRBD1. The J segment lost 1 base and the V segment lost 7 bases, leaving 9 bases of the junction unmatched. The CDR3 spans 15 residues. The germline V gene has CDR1 LNHDA and CDR2 SQIVND (reference sequence). The CDR3 here is CASTDRQGGNTEAFF. The CDR3 region has the DNA TGTGCCAGTACTGATCGACAGGGTGGGAACACTGAAGCTTTCTTT.

This chain joins TRBV29-1 and TRBJ2-7; 8 nucleotides agree with TRBD1. The CDR3 is 12 amino acids. Germline V gene data show CDR1 as SQVTM and CDR2 as ANQGSEA. V gave up 8 bases and J gave up 3 bases; unmatched junction bases: 6. CDR3 sequence reads: CSFRDRNYEQYF. The CDR3 DNA reads TGCAGCTTCCGGGACAGGAACTACGAGCAGTACTTC.